This T cell receptor beta chain originates from a study of T-cell reconstitution after alpha-beta-depleted transplantation in children. As it was prepared, the TCRbeta library received unique molecular identifiers. MiXCR, applied by TCRdb to the PCR reads, yields one record per CDR3 protein. The data contain 640,000 or so distinct CDR3 sequences, approximately 17% of them seen just once; the ten biggest clones take up 0.8% to 1.1%. The CDR3 has 17 residues. From germline, CDR1 is LGHNA and CDR2 YNFKEQ. V lost 0 bases and J lost 6; bases outside the gene matches: 8. This clonotype was found a few times.

The rearrangement uses TRBV4-2 and TRBJ2-2, with 9 positions matching TRBD2. The input for sequencing was PBMCs from the stem cell graft donor, taken from the stem cell graft. This sequence was found in a human donor who donated a stem cell graft to a child with acute myeloid leukemia. The chain's CDR3 is CASSQDAGTSLAGELFF. The CDR3 region has the DNA TGTGCCAGCAGCCAAGATGCCGGGACTAGCCTAGCCGGGGAGCTGTTTTTT.